This note documents a single TCR beta chain sequence. Only in-frame clones appear in the TCRdb table, and some are missing; sequencing was by immunoSEQ multiplex PCR. Here the sample spans tens of thousands of clones, around 92% being singletons. This sample is part of a study of T cell changes during pregnancy in multiple sclerosis. Trimming stripped 5 bases from V and 3 bases from J, with 11 bases between. The germline V gene has CDR1 LNHDA and CDR2 SQIVND (reference sequence). CDR3 size: 14 residues. The J gene is TRBJ1-5, the V gene TRBV19; D is unclear. Material: peripheral blood, obtained in the third trimester of pregnancy. This TCR was recovered from a female donor with multiple sclerosis, enrolled in a pregnancy study. The CDR3 nucleotides read TGTGCCAGTAGTTTCACCCGGGACAATCAGCCCCAGCATTTT. The encoded protein is CASSFTRDNQPQHF.